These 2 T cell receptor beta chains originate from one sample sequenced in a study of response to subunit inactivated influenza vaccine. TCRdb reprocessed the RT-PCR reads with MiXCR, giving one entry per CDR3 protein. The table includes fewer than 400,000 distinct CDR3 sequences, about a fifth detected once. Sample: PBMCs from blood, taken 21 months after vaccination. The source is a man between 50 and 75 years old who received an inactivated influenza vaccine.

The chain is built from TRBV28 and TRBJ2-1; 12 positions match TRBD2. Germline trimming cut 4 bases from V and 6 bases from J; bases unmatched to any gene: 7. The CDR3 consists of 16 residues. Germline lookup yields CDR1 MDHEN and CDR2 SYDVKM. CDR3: CASSSRGLAGFNEQFF. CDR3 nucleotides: TGTGCCAGCAGTTCACGTGGACTAGCGGGATTCAATGAGCAGTTCTTC.

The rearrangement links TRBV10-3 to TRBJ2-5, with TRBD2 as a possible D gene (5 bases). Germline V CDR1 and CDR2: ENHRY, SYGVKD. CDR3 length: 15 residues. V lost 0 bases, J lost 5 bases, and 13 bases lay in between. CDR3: CAISESISPGETQYF. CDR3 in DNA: TGTGCCATCAGTGAGTCTATAAGCCCGGGGGAGACCCAGTACTTC.